This TCR beta chain appears in the sequencing data of a study of blood T cell repertoires in COVID-19. Turning to the study itself: Samples of COVID-19 (acute and convalescent) were obtained from the United States, Italy and Spain. PBMCs, B-cell-depleted T cells, or T cells were the source of the cDNA or gDNA that made up the material.

In the source study's methods: Researchers report that nucleated cell counts were estimated from reference gene primer amplification. The assay was immunoSEQ multiplex PCR, and TCRdb's table has in-frame clones only and misses some. V, J and clone size derive from that table, while D and trimming were established from the DNA sequence. This sample carries hundreds of thousands of clones, nearly 90% of them seen once, and the ten largest clones take approximately 2%. This CDR3 region has 12 residues. The V and J ends lost 0 bases and 5 bases respectively, with 5 bases between them. CDR1 is SGHDT and CDR2 is YYEEEE in the germline V gene.

The clonotype comes from a woman between 40 and 50 years old with acute COVID-19. V gene TRBV5-6 combines with J gene TRBJ1-2, with D unresolved. Source material: PBMCs or T cells enriched from blood (not recorded which). In nucleotides, the CDR3 is TGTGCCAGCAGCTTGGGCAGTTATGGCTACACCTTC. The encoded protein is CASSLGSYGYTF.